The T cell receptor beta chain described here comes from a study of blood T cell repertoires in COVID-19. The wider study: COVID-19 samples collected from the United States, Italy and Spain covered acute and convalescent phases. Nucleic acid was either cDNA or gDNA, and it came from T cells, B-cell-depleted T cells, or PBMCs.

The authors' processing: Reference gene primers were amplified, and this amplification served to estimate nucleated cell counts. TCRdb keeps only in-frame clones here, not all; method: immunoSEQ multiplex PCR. The D gene and trimming were derived from the DNA, and the V and J assignments and clone size from that table. The sample contains under 450,000 clones, approximately 86% of which appear only once. Germline V gene sequence: CDR1 SNHLY, CDR2 FYNNEI. CDR3 length equals 14 residues. Trimming took 0 bases from V and 4 from J, leaving 7 bases between them. During active infection, Seattle patients enrolled and were then monitored through disease. Turning to this clone: Other nucleotide sequences in the sample specify the same CDR3.

This receptor was identified in an older woman with COVID-19, enrolled during active disease. Sequencing was performed on peripheral blood. The V and J genes are TRBV2 and TRBJ1-3; no clear D. The DNA of the CDR3 is TGTGCCAGCAGTGAAGCAGGGAGGGGAAACACCATATATTTT. It encodes CASSEAGRGNTIYF.